This T cell receptor (beta chain) is drawn from a study of human T cells and chemical hapten exposure (dated by TCRdb to about 2021). As for the study more broadly: For sensitization, 2% DPC in acetone was applied to a roughly 2 cm by roughly 2 cm area of upper inner arm skin. Throughout the study period of around 25 weeks, patients also received therapeutic DPC doses to the scalp every week. Patch tests used Finn chambers with 0.01% DPC on the upper back, scored after 6 days by International Contact Dermatitis Research Group standards. The mostly female patient cohort included alopecia areata with under or over 50% scalp involvement, alopecia totalis and alopecia universalis. The libraries were sequenced as a pool, and the TCR yield per sample differed mostly because of small variations in library volumes within the pool. In alopecia patients, the study followed how the peripheral blood TCR repertoire changed in vivo over primary and secondary sensitization to diphenylcyclopropenone (DPC), a hapten. Blood was sampled from patients pre-sensitization (week 0) and at 2, 6 and about 24 weeks after DPC sensitization. About 30 alopecia patients provided blood for TCR sequencing at one to four time points (pre-sensitization, 2, 6 and 24 weeks). General study outcomes and caveats: Expanded TCRs formed significantly more large CDR3 similarity clusters than pre-sensitization or healthy control sets, consistent with antigen-driven responses. Repeated subsampling changed both the strength of the expansion versus patch-test correlation and the threshold at which the correlation became significant. Patch test score correlated positively with the number of PT1 expanded TCRs, reaching significance at thresholds 8, 16 and 32 but not at 4. Because every patient had alopecia, a presumed autoimmune disease, the patients' immune response might differ from that of healthy individuals. DPC sensitization did not change how many TCRs were above 1 in 1000 frequency, and no evidence was found of alterations in global repertoire structure.

Preparation of the library involved RACE. The sequencer listed for this sample is NextSeq 500. During library preparation, unique molecular identifiers were attached to individual cDNA molecules so that TCRs could be counted quantitatively and reproducibly. Both TCR alpha and TCR beta chains were sequenced from each blood RNA sample. In the original analysis: Samples had a median of about 90,000 TCRs, with a range from about 20,000 to 690,600. The Decombinator software suite was used to annotate V, J and CDR3 in the TCR reads. Every sample was subsampled to the same number of TCRs (28,000) for the PS versus PT1 abundance plots. TCRs were defined as expanded if absent before sensitization and observed at least eight times at the 2-week time point. The public reads were reanalyzed by TCRdb: fastp trimming at Q25, MiXCR alignment, in-frame beta chains only. Duplicate CDR3 protein sequences are folded into a single record with the most common DNA and genes. The V and J calls here are based on TCRdb, not the publication. The sample table contains 210,000 or so distinct CDR3 sequences; only one count was recorded for about 25% of them. Jointly, the top ten make up 2% to 2.5% of the sample.

V is pruned by 8 bases and J by 1 base, leaving 7 bases of the junction without a gene match. The germline V gene sets CDR1 to MDHEN and CDR2 to SYDVKM. Counted from cysteine to phenylalanine, this CDR3 has 16 amino acids. Of the read, only the CDR3 DNA is kept; its 48 bases are in frame from base 1. Regarding this clonotype: Its specific antigen is unknown. One base away there is no much larger clone; base qualities are not given.

In light of the paper, this sample's time point label describes: patch test 3, about 24 weeks after DPC sensitization. In the paper's terms, the treatment or condition label means: therapeutic diphenylcyclopropenone sensitization with weekly scalp DPC. At every patch-test visit, the blood draw took place before the patch test was put on. Patients were considered eligible if aged 18 to 70, diagnosed with alopecia and deemed suitable for DPC therapy, and patients were excluded if pregnant. Total RNA was extracted from unfractionated whole blood that had been collected in Tempus Blood RNA tubes. This clonotype was sampled from a woman aged 35 to 49 with alopecia areata. Some clones in this sample may be carry-over from other donors' samples. This receptor chain uses TRBV28 and TRBJ2-1; 11 bases in the middle match TRBD2. The sample here was whole blood, taken in connection with sensitization to the hapten diphenylcyclopropenone (DPC). The CDR3 reads as follows: CASLGTSGSSYNEQFF. The nucleotide sequence is given as TGTGCCAGCCTTGGGACTAGCGGATCTTCCTACAATGAGCAGTTCTTC.